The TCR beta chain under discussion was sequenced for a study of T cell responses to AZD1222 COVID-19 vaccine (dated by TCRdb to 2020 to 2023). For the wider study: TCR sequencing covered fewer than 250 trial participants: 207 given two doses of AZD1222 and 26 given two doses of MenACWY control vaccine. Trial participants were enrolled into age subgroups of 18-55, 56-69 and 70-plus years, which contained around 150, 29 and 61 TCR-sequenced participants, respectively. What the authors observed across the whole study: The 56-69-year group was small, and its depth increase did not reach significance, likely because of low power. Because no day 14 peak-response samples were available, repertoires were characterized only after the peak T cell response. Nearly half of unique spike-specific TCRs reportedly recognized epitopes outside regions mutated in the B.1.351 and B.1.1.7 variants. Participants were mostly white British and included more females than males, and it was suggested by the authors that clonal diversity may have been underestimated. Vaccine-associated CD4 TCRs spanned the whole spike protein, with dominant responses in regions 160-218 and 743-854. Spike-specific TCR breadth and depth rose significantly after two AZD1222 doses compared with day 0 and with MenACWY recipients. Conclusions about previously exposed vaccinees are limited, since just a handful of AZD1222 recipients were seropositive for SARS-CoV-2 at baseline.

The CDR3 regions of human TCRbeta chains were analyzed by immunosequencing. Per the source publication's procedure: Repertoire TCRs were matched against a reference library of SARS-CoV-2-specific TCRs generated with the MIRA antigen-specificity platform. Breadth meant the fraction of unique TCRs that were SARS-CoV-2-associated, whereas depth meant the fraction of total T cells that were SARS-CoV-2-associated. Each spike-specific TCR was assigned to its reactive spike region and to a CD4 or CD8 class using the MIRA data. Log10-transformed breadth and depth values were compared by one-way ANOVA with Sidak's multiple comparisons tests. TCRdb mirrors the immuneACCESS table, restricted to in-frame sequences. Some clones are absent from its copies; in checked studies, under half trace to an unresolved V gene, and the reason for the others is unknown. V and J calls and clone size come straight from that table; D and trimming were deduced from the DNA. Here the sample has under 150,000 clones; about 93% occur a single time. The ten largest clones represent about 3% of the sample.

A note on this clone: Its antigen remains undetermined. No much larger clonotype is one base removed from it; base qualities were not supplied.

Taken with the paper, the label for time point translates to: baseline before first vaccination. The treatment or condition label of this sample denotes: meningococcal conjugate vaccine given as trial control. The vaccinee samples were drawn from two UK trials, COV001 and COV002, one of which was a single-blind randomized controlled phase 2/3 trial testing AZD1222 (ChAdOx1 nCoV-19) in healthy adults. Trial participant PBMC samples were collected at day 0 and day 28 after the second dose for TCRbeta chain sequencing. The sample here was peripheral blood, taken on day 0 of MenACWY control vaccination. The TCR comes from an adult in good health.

The sequence in DNA is TGTGCCAGCAGTTCTTCCCCCTCTGGGGCCAACGTCCTGACTTTC. This encodes CASSSSPSGANVLTF. Recombination linked TRBV28 to TRBJ2-6; there is no confident call for the D gene. Trimming at the junction amounts to 4 bases on V and 0 bases on J, and the germline ends lie 7 bases apart. The CDR1 and CDR2 encoded by the germline V gene are MDHEN and SYDVKM. The CDR3 goes from the cysteine to the phenylalanine over 15 residues. Only CDR3 DNA remains: 45 bases, in frame from the first base. The full variable domain, completed from the reference TRBV28 and TRBJ2-6 proteins outside the CDR3, reads DVKVTQSSRYLVKRTGEKVFLECVQDMDHENMFWYRQDPGLGLRLIYFSYDVKMKEKGDIPEGYSVSREKKERFSLILESASTNQTSMYLCASSSSPSGANVLTFGAGSRLTVL.